These 28 T cell receptor beta chains were all obtained from the same sample, sequenced in a study of shared clonotypes between healthy human individuals. Clones were read by immunoSEQ multiplex PCR, and TCRdb kept only the in-frame ones, dropping some. This table holds 2 million to 2.5 million clones, 80% to 95% found once. The sequenced material came from naive CD4+ T cells from PBMCs. As for subset: CD45RA+ positively selected. The origin of the receptors is a man between 18 and 29 years old in good health. Some clones in this sample may be carry-over from other donors' samples.

This chain connects TRBV25-1 to TRBJ1-3; D is ambiguous. Germline V gene sequence: CDR1 MGHDK, CDR2 SYGVNS. Trimming pared 3 bases from V and 8 bases from J, leaving 11 bases between. This CDR3 contains 13 residues. The CDR3 protein is CASSDWQVDTIYF. CDR3 sequence (DNA): TGTGCCAGCAGTGACTGGCAGGTAGACACCATATATTTT.

V gene TRBV10-2 combines with J gene TRBJ2-1; D is unclear. The CDR3 sequence is 13 residues long. V lost 3 bases and J 0 bases, leaving 3 bases between the germline ends. Germline values: CDR1 WSHSY, CDR2 SAAADI. CDR3 sequence reads: CASSDSSYNEQFF. For the CDR3, the DNA is TGCGCCAGCAGTGACAGCTCCTACAATGAGCAGTTCTTC.

V gene TRBV11-2 combines with J gene TRBJ2-4, with D unresolved. This CDR3 has 13 amino acids. V lost 5 bases and J 9 bases, leaving 14 bases between the germline ends. Germline lookup yields CDR1 SGHAT and CDR2 FQNNGV. The CDR3 sequence: CASSRVTEIIQYF. CDR3 DNA: TGTGCCAGCAGCCGGGTAACCGAAATCATTCAGTACTTC.

V usage is TRBV29-1 and J usage is TRBJ2-2, with 12 bases identical to TRBD1. The germline V gene encodes CDR1 SQVTM and CDR2 ANQGSEA. Trimming at V came to 7 bases and at J to 4 bases, leaving 13 bases not matched to a gene. The CDR3 runs to 17 residues. The CDR3 spells CSAQRGQGARGTGELFF. CDR3 bases: TGCAGCGCCCAAAGGGGACAGGGGGCGCGGGGCACCGGGGAGCTGTTTTTT.

This clone was counted only a few times. This chain joins TRBV7-2 and TRBJ1-2, with TRBD1 as a possible D gene (6 bases). The CDR3 has 15 residues. The V end lost 5 bases, the J end lost 0 bases, and 13 bases lay between the germline ends. The germline V gene encodes CDR1 SGHTA and CDR2 FQGNSA. CDR3 coding DNA: TGTGCCAGCAGCCCGAGGACAGCCACTAACTATGGCTACACCTTC. Encoded protein: CASSPRTATNYGYTF.

This clone occurred a few times. Additional DNA sequences in this sample encode the identical CDR3. The chain is built from TRBV6-5 and TRBJ1-2; TRBD1 might be the D (6 bases). Germline V gene data show CDR1 as MNHEY and CDR2 as SVGAGI. The CDR3 sequence is 13 residues long. Between the trimmed V and J ends, which lost 2 bases and 4 bases, there was a span of 8 bases. CDR3 nucleotide sequence: TGTGCCAGCAGTTACGACAGGAGCTATGGCTACACCTTC. It encodes CASSYDRSYGYTF.

This CDR3 reads CASSPPGPQETQYF. DNA of the CDR3: TGTGCCAGCAGCCCCCCGGGGCCCCAAGAGACCCAGTACTTC. The V call is TRBV7-3, the J call TRBJ2-5, with D perhaps given as TRBD1 or TRBD2 (5 bases each). V was clipped by 5 bases and J by 1 base, with 11 bases between them. This CDR3 comprises 14 residues. The V gene's germline CDR1 is SGHTA and CDR2 FQGTGA.

The rearrangement uses TRBV7-8 and TRBJ2-5; TRBD1 aligns across 12 bases. Germline CDR1 and CDR2: SGHVS and FQNEAQ. Trimming removed 5 bases from V and 5 bases from J; junction bases left unmatched: 18. The CDR3 has 19 residues. The CDR3 DNA is TGTGCCAGCAGCCCGCGAATGACTACCGGGACAGGGGGCGCGGAGACCCAGTACTTC. It yields the protein CASSPRMTTGTGGAETQYF.

This CDR3 is CASSEARDYQETQYF. The DNA for the CDR3 is TGTGCCAGCAGTGAAGCCCGGGACTATCAAGAGACCCAGTACTTC. The chain joins TRBV6-1 to TRBJ2-5, with 7 bases that match TRBD2. The CDR3 extends over 15 amino acids. Germline CDR1 MNHNS, CDR2 SASEGT. Unmatched junction bases numbered 3, after V lost 0 bases and J lost 2 bases.

V is TRBV2 and J is TRBJ2-7; the D is unclear. Per the germline V gene, CDR1 is SNHLY and CDR2 is FYNNEI. This CDR3 contains 15 residues. V was cut by 6 bases and J by 2 bases, with 17 bases left in between. This CDR3 reads CASRKAPAETYEQYF. CDR3 bases: TGTGCCAGCAGGAAGGCCCCGGCGGAGACCTACGAGCAGTACTTC. Based on the CDR3 plus reference TRBV2 and TRBJ2-7, the full variable domain is EPEVTQTPSHQVTQMGQEVILRCVPISNHLYFYWYRQILGQKVEFLVSFYNNEISEKSEIFDDQFSVERPDGSNFTLKIRSTKLEDSAMYFCASRKAPAETYEQYFGPGTRLTVT.

The chain has TRBV10-2 and TRBJ2-2; TRBD2 might be the D (5 bases). The CDR3 is 14 residues long. Germline V gene data show CDR1 as WSHSY and CDR2 as SAAADI. V was clipped by 4 bases and J by 5 bases, with 11 bases between them. CDR3 sequence reads: CASSGTRGTGELFF. The DNA for the CDR3 is TGCGCCAGCAGTGGTACCCGGGGAACCGGGGAGCTGTTTTTT.

V is TRBV7-8 and J is TRBJ1-1, with D unclear. V was pared by 3 bases and J by 2 bases, with 4 bases between. The CDR3 length is 12 residues. Germline CDR1 reads SGHVS; CDR2 reads FQNEAQ. In nucleotides, the CDR3 is TGTGCCAGCAGCTTTTCTAACACTGAAGCTTTCTTT. Protein sequence: CASSFSNTEAFF.

CDR3 coding DNA: TGTGCCAGCAGTTGGGGGGGACTAGCGGGAATGCCAGATACGCAGTATTTT. Protein: CASSWGGLAGMPDTQYF. V gene TRBV5-8 combines with J gene TRBJ2-3, with TRBD2 matching over 13 bases. Trimming cost V 5 bases and J 4 bases; bases outside gene matches: 10. The CDR3 covers 17 residues. Germline CDR1 reads SGHTS; CDR2 reads YDEGEE.

V usage is TRBV2 and J usage is TRBJ2-2; 8 bases match TRBD2. With V trimmed by 3 bases and J by 7 bases, 7 bases remained unmatched. CDR3 size: 15 residues. Germline V gene data show CDR1 as SNHLY and CDR2 as FYNNEI. The CDR3 spells CASSDLSGSGGELFF. CDR3 coding DNA: TGTGCCAGCAGTGACCTGAGCGGGAGTGGCGGGGAGCTGTTTTTT.

This clone was found once. The chain uses TRBV18 and TRBJ1-1; 9 bases line up with TRBD1. With 2 bases clipped from V and 10 bases from J, the junction kept 5 bases outside the gene matches. The CDR3 has 13 residues. From germline, CDR1 is KGHSH and CDR2 LQKENI. CDR3 loop: CASSPNRGPSAFF. The CDR3 DNA sequence: TGTGCCAGCTCACCAAACAGGGGGCCCTCAGCTTTCTTT.

V is TRBV6-1 and J is TRBJ2-7; 7 bases fit TRBD2. The CDR3 is 13 residues long. Trimming removed 4 bases from V and 4 bases from J; junction bases left unmatched: 4. Germline V gene lookup returns CDR1 MNHNS and CDR2 SASEGT. The CDR3 reads CASSAEAGYEQYF. DNA for the CDR3: TGTGCCAGCAGTGCCGAAGCGGGGTACGAGCAGTACTTC.

The J gene is TRBJ2-2, the V gene TRBV27; the D is unclear. V shed 1 base and J shed 0 bases, with 9 bases lying between them. The germline V gene has CDR1 MNHEY and CDR2 SMNVEV (reference sequence). This CDR3 comprises 16 residues. CDR3: CASSLLRASNTGELFF. The CDR3 nucleotides are TGTGCCAGCAGTTTATTAAGAGCGTCGAACACCGGGGAGCTGTTTTTT.

The chain recombines TRBV18 with TRBJ2-7; possibly TRBD1 for D (6 bases). The CDR3 runs 14 residues. The germline V gene encodes CDR1 KGHSH and CDR2 LQKENI. The ends were cut back, 6 bases at V and 4 bases at J, with 16 bases in the middle. CDR3 in DNA: TGTGCCAGCTCTCAGGGAAGGGGGATTTACGAGCAGTACTTC. Its protein is CASSQGRGIYEQYF.

The CDR3 DNA reads TGTGCCAGCAGAACCCCCGGGACCGATTATGGCTACACCTTC. This sequence encodes CASRTPGTDYGYTF. The rearrangement uses TRBV6-6 and TRBJ1-2, with a weak D call TRBD1 (5 bases). The CDR3 runs to 14 residues. Germline V gene sequence: CDR1 MNHNY, CDR2 SVGAGI (reference sequence). The V end was cut by 6 bases, the J end by 5 bases, with 16 bases between.

The J gene is TRBJ2-7, the V gene TRBV2, with 8 bases fitting TRBD1. The germline V gene has CDR1 SNHLY and CDR2 FYNNEI. The CDR3 has 13 amino acids. V shed 10 bases, J shed 5 bases, and the junction held 10 bases outside the gene matches. DNA for the CDR3: TGTGCCACCGGCGGGACAGGCGTTGACGAGCAGTACTTC. Translation: CATGGTGVDEQYF.

Comments on this clone: The same CDR3 can be traced to other DNA sequences in this sample. The chain is built from TRBV5-1 and TRBJ2-7, with D maybe TRBD1 (6 bases). The germline gives CDR1 SGHRS, CDR2 YFSETQ. The CDR3 spans 14 residues. V was shortened by 0 bases and J by 2 bases, with 9 bases between the two germline ends. Written as DNA, the CDR3 is TGCGCCAGCAGCTTGGTAGGGGGTCCCTACGAGCAGTACTTC. It translates to CASSLVGGPYEQYF.

This clone was seen just once. J is TRBJ1-2 and V is TRBV4-1; 8 bases agree with TRBD1. The CDR3 sequence is 13 residues long. The germline CDR1 and CDR2 sequences are MGHRA and YSYEKL. Trimming took 3 bases from V and 8 from J; bases not matched to a gene: 5. CDR3 DNA: TGCGCCAGCAGCCAGTTCGACAGGGGCGGCTACACCTTC. This encodes CASSQFDRGGYTF.

This clone turned up a few times. This chain uses TRBV6-5 with TRBJ1-2; no definite D call. The CDR3 sequence is 14 residues long. Trimming shortened V by 5 bases and J by 0 bases, and 10 bases separated the two germline ends. The V gene's germline CDR1 is MNHEY and CDR2 SVGAGI. Here the CDR3 reads CASSRTIANYGYTF. CDR3 DNA: TGTGCCAGCAGTCGGACTATAGCTAACTATGGCTACACCTTC.

The chain combines TRBV5-1 with TRBJ2-1; TRBD1 agrees at 10 bases. The germline V gene has CDR1 SGHRS and CDR2 YFSETQ. The CDR3 has 18 residues. Trimming at V came to 1 base and at J to 2 bases, leaving 9 bases not matched to a gene. This chain's CDR3 is CASSLLVLGTGAYNEQFF. The DNA for the CDR3 is TGCGCCAGCAGCTTGTTAGTCTTGGGGACAGGGGCCTACAATGAGCAGTTCTTC.

The rearrangement joins TRBV27 to TRBJ1-1; a possible D gene is TRBD1 (5 bases). This CDR3 contains 15 residues. CDR1 and CDR2 (germline): MNHEY, SMNVEV (reference sequence). V gave up 5 bases and J gave up 5 bases, with 18 bases separating them. The CDR3 DNA reads TGTGCCAGCAGTCCCGTAGGGGATCCCCCAACTGAAGCTTTCTTT. Encoded protein: CASSPVGDPPTEAFF.

V is TRBV2 and J is TRBJ1-1, with D perhaps matching TRBD1 (5 bases). Germline CDR1 is SNHLY and CDR2 is FYNNEI. The CDR3 runs 13 residues. Trimming removed 7 bases at V and 10 bases at J, with 19 bases between. The CDR3 DNA reads as TGTGCCAGCACTTGGGACCAGGGAAGGGGAGCTTTCTTT. It specifies CASTWDQGRGAFF.

This clone occurred a few times. This sequence joins TRBV7-3 and TRBJ1-3; D ambiguous. V lost 2 bases and J 2 bases, leaving 7 bases between the germline ends. From germline, CDR1 is SGHTA and CDR2 FQGTGA. The CDR3 runs 14 residues. Written as DNA, the CDR3 is TGTGCCAGCAGCTTACTGGGTACTGGAAACACCATATATTTT. It is translated as CASSLLGTGNTIYF.

CDR3: CASRTTGDTGELFF. The CDR3 coding sequence is TGTGCCAGCAGAACAACAGGGGATACCGGGGAGCTGTTTTTT. V is TRBV28 and J is TRBJ2-2; 7 positions agree with TRBD1. The length of the CDR3 is 14 residues. J was trimmed by 5 bases and V by 6 bases; bases with no gene match: 6. Per the germline V gene, CDR1 is MDHEN and CDR2 is SYDVKM.